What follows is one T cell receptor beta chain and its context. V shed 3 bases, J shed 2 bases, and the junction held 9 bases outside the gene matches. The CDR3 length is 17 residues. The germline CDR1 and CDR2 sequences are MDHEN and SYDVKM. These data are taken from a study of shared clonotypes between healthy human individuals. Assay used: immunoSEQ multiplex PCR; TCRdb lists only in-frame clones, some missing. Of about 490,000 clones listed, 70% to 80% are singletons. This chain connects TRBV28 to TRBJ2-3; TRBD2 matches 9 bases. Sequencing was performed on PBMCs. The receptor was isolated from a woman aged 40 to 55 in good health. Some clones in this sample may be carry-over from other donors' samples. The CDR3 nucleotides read TGTGCCAGCAGTTTCCCGGGGACTAGCAGCTACACAGATACGCAGTATTTT. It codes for CASSFPGTSSYTDTQYF.